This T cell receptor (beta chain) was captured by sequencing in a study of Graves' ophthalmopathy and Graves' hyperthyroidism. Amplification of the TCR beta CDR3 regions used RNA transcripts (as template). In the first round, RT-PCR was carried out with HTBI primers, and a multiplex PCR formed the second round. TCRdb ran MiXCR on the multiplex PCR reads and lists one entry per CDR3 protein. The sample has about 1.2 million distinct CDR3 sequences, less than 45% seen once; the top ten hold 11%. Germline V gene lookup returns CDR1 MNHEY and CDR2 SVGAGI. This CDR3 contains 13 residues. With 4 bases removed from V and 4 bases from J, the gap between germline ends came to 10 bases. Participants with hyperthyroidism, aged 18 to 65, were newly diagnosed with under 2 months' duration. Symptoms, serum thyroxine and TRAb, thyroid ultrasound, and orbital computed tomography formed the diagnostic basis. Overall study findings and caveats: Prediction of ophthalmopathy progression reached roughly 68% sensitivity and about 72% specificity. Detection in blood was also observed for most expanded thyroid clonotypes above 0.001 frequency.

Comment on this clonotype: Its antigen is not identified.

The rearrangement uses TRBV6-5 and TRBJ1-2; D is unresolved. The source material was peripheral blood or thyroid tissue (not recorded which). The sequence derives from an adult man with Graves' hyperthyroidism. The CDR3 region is CASSWTKTYGYTF. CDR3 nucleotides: TGTGCCAGCAGTTGGACGAAAACCTATGGCTACACCTTC.